This T cell receptor beta chain comes out of a study of T cells after yellow fever vaccination. TCRdb fed the 5' RACE reads into MiXCR, producing one record per CDR3 protein. In the table there are under 300,000 distinct CDR3 sequences, over 10% of which are singletons. This clonotype was counted between two and nine times. CDR3 length: 15 amino acids. Germline V lookup: CDR1 SGHRS, CDR2 YFSETQ. The J segment lost 9 bases and the V segment lost 3 bases, leaving 6 bases of the junction unmatched. The sequencing here drew on CD4+ T cells sorted from PBMCs, taken 45 days after the yellow fever booster vaccination. The chain employs TRBV5-1 and TRBJ2-1, with TRBD2 matching over 13 bases. The source is a man aged 30 to 45 who received the YFV17D yellow fever vaccine. CDR3 in amino acids: CASSWGTSGTSEQFF. DNA of the CDR3: TGCGCCAGCAGCTGGGGGACTAGCGGGACGTCTGAGCAGTTCTTC. The variable domain in full, with the rest retrieved from reference TRBV5-1 and TRBJ2-1, is KAGVTQTPRYLIKTRGQQVTLSCSPISGHRSVSWYQQTPGQGLQFLFEYFSETQRNKGNFPGRFSGRQFSNSRSEMNVSTLELGDSALYLCASSWGTSGTSEQFFGPGTRLTVL.